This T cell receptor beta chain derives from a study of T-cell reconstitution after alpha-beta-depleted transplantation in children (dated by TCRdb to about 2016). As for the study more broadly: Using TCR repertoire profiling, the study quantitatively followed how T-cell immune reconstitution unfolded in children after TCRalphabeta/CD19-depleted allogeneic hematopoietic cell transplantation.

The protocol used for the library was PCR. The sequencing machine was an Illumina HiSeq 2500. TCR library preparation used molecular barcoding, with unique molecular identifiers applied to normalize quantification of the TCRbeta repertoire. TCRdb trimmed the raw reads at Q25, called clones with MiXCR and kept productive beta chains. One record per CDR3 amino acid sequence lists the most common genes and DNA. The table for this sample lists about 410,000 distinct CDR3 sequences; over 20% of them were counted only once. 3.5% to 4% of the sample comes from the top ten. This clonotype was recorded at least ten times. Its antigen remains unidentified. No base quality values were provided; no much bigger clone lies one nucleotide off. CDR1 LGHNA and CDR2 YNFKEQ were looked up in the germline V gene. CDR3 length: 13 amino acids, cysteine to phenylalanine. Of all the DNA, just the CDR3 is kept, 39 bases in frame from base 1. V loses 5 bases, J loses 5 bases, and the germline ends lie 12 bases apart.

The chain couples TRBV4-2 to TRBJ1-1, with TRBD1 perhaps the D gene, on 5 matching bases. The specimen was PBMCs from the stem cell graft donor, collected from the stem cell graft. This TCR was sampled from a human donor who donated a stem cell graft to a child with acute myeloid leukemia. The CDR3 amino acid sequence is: CASSRAGGTEAFF. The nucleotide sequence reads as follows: TGTGCCAGCAGCAGGGCCGGGGGAACTGAAGCTTTCTTT.